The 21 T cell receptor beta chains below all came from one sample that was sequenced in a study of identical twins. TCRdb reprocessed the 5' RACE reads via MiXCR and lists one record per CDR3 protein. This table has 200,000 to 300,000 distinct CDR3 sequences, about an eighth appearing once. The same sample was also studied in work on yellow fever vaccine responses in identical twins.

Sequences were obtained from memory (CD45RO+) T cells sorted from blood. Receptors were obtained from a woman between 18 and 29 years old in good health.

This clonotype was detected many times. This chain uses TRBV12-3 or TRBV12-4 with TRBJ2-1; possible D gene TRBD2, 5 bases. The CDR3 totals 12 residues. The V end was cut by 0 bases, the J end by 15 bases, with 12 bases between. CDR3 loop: CASSLAYGVRFF. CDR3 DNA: TGTGCCAGCAGTTTAGCGTACGGGGTCAGGTTCTTC.

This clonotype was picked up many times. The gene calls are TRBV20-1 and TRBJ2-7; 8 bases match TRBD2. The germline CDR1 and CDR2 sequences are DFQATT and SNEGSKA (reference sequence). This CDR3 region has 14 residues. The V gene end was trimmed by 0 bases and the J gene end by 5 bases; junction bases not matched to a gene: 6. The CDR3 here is CSARDISGADEQYF. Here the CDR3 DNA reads TGCAGTGCTAGAGATATTAGCGGGGCGGACGAGCAGTACTTC.

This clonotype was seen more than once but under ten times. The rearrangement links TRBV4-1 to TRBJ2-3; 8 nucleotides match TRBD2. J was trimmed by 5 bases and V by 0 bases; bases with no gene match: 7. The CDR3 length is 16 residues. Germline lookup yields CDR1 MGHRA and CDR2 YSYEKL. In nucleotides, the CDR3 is TGCGCCAGCAGCCAAGATACGGGAGGGTGGGGAGATACGCAGTATTTT. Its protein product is CASSQDTGGWGDTQYF.

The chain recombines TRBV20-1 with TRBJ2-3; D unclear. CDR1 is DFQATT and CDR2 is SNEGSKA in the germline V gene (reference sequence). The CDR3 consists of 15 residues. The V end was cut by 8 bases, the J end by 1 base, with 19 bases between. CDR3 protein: CSPNPDLGGTDTQYF. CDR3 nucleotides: TGCAGTCCGAACCCGGACCTAGGTGGCACAGATACGCAGTATTTT.

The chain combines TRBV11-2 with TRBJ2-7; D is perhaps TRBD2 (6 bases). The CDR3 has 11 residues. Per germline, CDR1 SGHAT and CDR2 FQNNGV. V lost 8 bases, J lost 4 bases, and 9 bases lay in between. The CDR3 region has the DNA TGTGCCAGCGGCGCGGGATACGAGCAGTACTTC. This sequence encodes CASGAGYEQYF.

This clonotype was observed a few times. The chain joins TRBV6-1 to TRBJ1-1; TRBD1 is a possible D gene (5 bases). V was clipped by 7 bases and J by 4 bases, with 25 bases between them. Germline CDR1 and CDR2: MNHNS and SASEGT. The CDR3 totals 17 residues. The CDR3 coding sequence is TGTGCCAGCATCGTAAGGGGAACTCAAGCTCGGATCACTGAAGCTTTCTTT. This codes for CASIVRGTQARITEAFF.

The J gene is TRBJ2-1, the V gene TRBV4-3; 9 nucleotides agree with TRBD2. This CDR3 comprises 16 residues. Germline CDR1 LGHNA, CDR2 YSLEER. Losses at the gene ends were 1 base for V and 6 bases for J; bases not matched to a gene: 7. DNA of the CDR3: TGCGCCAGCAGCCAAGGCACCGGGACTAGCTCCAATGAGCAGTTCTTC. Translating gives CASSQGTGTSSNEQFF.

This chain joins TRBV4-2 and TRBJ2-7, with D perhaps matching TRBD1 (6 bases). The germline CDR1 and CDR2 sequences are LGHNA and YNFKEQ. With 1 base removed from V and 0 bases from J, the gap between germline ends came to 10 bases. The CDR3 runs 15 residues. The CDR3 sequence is CASSQGQGSSYEQYF. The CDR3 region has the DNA TGTGCCAGCAGCCAAGGGCAGGGGAGCTCCTACGAGCAGTACTTC.

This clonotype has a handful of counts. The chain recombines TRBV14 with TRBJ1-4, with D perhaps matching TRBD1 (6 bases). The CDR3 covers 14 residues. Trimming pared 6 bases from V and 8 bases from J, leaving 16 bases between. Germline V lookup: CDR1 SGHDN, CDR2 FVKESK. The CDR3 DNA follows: TGTGCCAGCAGTTACGACAGGTTTGCGGAAAAACTGTTTTTT. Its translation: CASSYDRFAEKLFF.

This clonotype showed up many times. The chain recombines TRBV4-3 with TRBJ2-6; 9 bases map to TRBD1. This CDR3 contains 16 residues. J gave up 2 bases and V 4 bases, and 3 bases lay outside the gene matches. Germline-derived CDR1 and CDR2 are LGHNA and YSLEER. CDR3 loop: CASSPDRGTGANVLTF. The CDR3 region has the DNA TGCGCCAGCAGCCCGGACAGGGGTACTGGGGCCAACGTCCTGACTTTC.

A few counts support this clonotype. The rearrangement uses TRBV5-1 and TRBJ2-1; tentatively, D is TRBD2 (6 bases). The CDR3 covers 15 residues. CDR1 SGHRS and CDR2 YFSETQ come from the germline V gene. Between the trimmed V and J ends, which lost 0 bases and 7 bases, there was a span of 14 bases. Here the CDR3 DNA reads TGCGCCAGCAGCTTGGACGGGAGACCTGAGAATGAGCAGTTCTTC. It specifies CASSLDGRPENEQFF.

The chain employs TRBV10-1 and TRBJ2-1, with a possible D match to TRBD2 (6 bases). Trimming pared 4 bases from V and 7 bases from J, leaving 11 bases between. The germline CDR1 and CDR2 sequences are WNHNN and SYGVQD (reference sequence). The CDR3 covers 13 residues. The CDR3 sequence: CASSVETRNEQFF. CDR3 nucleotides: TGCGCCAGCAGTGTCGAGACTAGGAATGAGCAGTTCTTC.

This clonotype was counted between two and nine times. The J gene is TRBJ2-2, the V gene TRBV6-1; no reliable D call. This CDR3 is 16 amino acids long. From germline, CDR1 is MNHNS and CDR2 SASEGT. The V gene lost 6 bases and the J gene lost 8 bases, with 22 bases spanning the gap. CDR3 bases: TGTGCCAGCAGGGACCCCCACGGCCCTAATGGGGGGGAGCTGTTTTTT. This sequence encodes CASRDPHGPNGGELFF.

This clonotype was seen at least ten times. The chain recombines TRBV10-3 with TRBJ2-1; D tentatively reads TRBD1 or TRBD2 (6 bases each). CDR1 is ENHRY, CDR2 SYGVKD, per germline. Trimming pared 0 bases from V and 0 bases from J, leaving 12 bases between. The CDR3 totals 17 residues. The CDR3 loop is CAISESKGGSSYNEQFF. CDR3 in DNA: TGTGCCATCAGTGAGTCGAAAGGGGGGAGCTCCTACAATGAGCAGTTCTTC.

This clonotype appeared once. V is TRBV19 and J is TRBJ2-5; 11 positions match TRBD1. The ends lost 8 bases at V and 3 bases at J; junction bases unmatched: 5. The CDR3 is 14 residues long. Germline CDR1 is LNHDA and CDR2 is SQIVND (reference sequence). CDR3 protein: CASGDRGREETQYF. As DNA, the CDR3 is TGTGCCAGTGGGGACAGGGGGAGAGAAGAGACCCAGTACTTC.

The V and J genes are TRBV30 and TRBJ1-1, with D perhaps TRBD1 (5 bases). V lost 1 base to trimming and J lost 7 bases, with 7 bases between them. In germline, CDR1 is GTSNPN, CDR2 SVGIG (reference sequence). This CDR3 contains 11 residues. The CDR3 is CAWSGRGEAFF. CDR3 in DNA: TGTGCCTGGAGTGGGAGGGGTGAAGCTTTCTTT.

This chain's CDR3 is CASSLTGRNTEAFF. The DNA for the CDR3 is TGTGCCAGCAGTCTCACAGGGAGGAACACTGAAGCTTTCTTT. The chain uses TRBV27 and TRBJ1-1; D perhaps matches TRBD1 (6 bases). Trimming left V 5 bases short and J 1 base short, with 11 bases between. CDR3 length: 14 amino acids. The germline gives CDR1 MNHEY, CDR2 SMNVEV (reference sequence).

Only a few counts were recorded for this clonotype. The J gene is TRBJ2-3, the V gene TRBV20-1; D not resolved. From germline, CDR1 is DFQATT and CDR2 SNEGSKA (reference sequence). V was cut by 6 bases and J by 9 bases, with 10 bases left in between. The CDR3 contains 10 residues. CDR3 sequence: CSADLGTQYF. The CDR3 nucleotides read TGCAGTGCCGACCTTGGGACGCAGTATTTT.

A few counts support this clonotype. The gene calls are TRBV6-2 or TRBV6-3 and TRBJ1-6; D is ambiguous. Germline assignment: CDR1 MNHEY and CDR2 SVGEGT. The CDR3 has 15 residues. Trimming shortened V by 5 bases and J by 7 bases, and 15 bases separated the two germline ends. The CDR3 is CASSDHSGGNSPLHF. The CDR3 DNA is TGTGCCAGCAGTGACCATAGTGGAGGGAATTCACCCCTCCACTTT.

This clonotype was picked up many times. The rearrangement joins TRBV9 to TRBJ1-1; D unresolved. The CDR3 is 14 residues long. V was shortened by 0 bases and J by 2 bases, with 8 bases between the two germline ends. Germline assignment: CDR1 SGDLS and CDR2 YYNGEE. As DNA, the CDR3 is TGTGCCAGCAGCGTAGGTCCAGATAACACTGAAGCTTTCTTT. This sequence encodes CASSVGPDNTEAFF.

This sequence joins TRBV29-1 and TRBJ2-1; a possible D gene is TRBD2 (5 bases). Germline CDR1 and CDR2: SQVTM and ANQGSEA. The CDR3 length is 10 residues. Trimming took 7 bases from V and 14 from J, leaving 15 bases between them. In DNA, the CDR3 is TGCAGCGGCCGACTATCAGGCGAGTTCTTC. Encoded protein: CSGRLSGEFF.